This paragraph covers one T cell receptor beta chain sequence. What it binds is unknown. The data are from a study of OX40 agonist ivuxolimab in advanced cancers. V was clipped by 5 bases and J by 7 bases; unmatched bases: 7. The germline V gene has CDR1 SGHTA and CDR2 FQGTGA. The CDR3 is 14 residues long. Notes on the study in general: CD8+ T cells were the subset that, on average, had more expanded clones than CD4+.

Using immunoSEQ multiplex PCR, the repertoire was profiled, and TCRdb retains in-frame clones only, with some absent. The data contain 68,000 or so clones, just over 85% of them singletons. The sequenced sample was CD4+ or CD8+ T cells sorted from blood, obtained in a trial of the OX40 agonist ivuxolimab. The sequence was collected from an adult with an advanced solid tumor such as melanoma, head and neck, liver or kidney cancer. The rearrangement uses TRBV7-3 and TRBJ2-3; TRBD1 agrees at 9 bases. CDR3 nucleotides: TGTGCCAGCAGCCCCGGGACAGGGTCCAATACGCAGTATTTT. It yields the protein CASSPGTGSNTQYF.